The 8 T cell receptor beta chains given below trace back to one sample, sequenced in a study of T cells in Graves' hyperthyroidism and ophthalmopathy. Amplification of TCR beta CDR3 regions used RNA as the template. Carried out on the TCR CDR3, a first-round RT-PCR used the HTBI primer set. One entry per CDR3 protein results from TCRdb running MiXCR on the multiplex PCR reads. The repertoire holds about 350,000 distinct CDR3 sequences, with roughly 13% as singletons. The source material was blood. Receptor source: a woman aged 40-49 years with Graves' ophthalmopathy.

The V gene is TRBV5-1, the J gene TRBJ2-7; the D is unclear. The CDR3 runs to 14 residues. V lost 2 bases to trimming and J lost 5 bases, with 14 bases between them. Germline CDR1 reads SGHRS; CDR2 reads YFSETQ. This CDR3 is CASSFRQAFHEQYF. CDR3 in DNA: TGCGCCAGCAGCTTTCGGCAGGCCTTCCACGAGCAGTACTTC.

This chain links TRBV7-9 with TRBJ2-2; D is undetermined. Germline values: CDR1 SEHNR, CDR2 FQNEAQ (reference sequence). The CDR3 has 14 residues. Trimming removed 5 bases from V and 0 bases from J, with 7 bases in between. The CDR3 DNA reads as TGTGCCAGCAGCCTTACATCGAACACCGGGGAGCTGTTTTTT. Its protein product is CASSLTSNTGELFF.

This clonotype was found many times. This chain uses TRBV20-1 with TRBJ2-7; D call uncertain. V was shortened by 5 bases and J by 3 bases, with 14 bases between the two germline ends. This CDR3 is built from 13 residues. CDR1 is DFQATT, CDR2 SNEGSKA, per germline (reference sequence). This CDR3 reads CSASGETFYEQYF. The DNA for the CDR3 is TGCAGTGCTTCAGGTGAAACATTCTACGAGCAGTACTTC.

This clonotype was observed many times. J is TRBJ2-4 and V is TRBV28; 8 bases agree with TRBD1. V lost 5 bases, J lost 1 base, and 1 base stayed unmatched. The length of the CDR3 is 14 residues. CDR1 is MDHEN and CDR2 is SYDVKM in the germline V gene. Written as DNA, the CDR3 is TGTGCCAGCAGTCGACAGGGGGCCAAAAACATTCAGTACTTC. It is translated as CASSRQGAKNIQYF.

This clonotype was recorded at least ten times. The gene calls are TRBV28 and TRBJ1-1, with TRBD1 identical over 8 bases. From germline, CDR1 is MDHEN and CDR2 SYDVKM. The CDR3 is made up of 20 amino acids. Losses at the gene ends were 6 bases for V and 3 bases for J; bases not matched to a gene: 24. Here the CDR3 DNA reads TGTGCCAGCAGAAAGACCCCTAGCCGTCACGTTCAGGGGGCTTACACTGAAGCTTTCTTT. Translated: CASRKTPSRHVQGAYTEAFF.

This clonotype was seen ten or more times. The chain is built from TRBV7-9 and TRBJ1-1, with D uncertain. Germline CDR1 is SEHNR and CDR2 is FQNEAQ (reference sequence). There are 12 residues in the CDR3. The V and J ends lost 5 bases and 7 bases respectively, with 11 bases between them. CDR3 sequence: CASSIRTDEAFF. The CDR3 DNA is TGTGCCAGCAGCATCCGGACGGATGAAGCTTTCTTT.

DNA for the CDR3: TGTGCCAGCAGCCGTGCGATGAACACTGAAGCTTTCTTT. This translates into CASSRAMNTEAFF. V usage is TRBV7-6 and J usage is TRBJ1-1; D remains unclear. V was clipped by 5 bases and J by 0 bases, with 7 bases between them. CDR1 and CDR2 (germline): SGHVS, FNYEAQ. The CDR3 contains 13 residues. Full variable domain (remainder filled in from reference TRBV7-6 and TRBJ1-1): GAGVSQSPRYKVTKRGQDVALRCDPISGHVSLYWYRQALGQGPEFLTYFNYEAQQDKSGLPNDRFSAERPEGSISTLTIQRTEQRDSAMYRCASSRAMNTEAFFGQGTRLTVV.

This clonotype was counted ten times or more. The rearrangement joins TRBV20-1 to TRBJ1-1, with 9 bases matching TRBD1. CDR1 is DFQATT and CDR2 is SNEGSKA in the germline V gene (reference sequence). The CDR3 has 15 amino acids. J lost 3 bases, V lost 1 base, and 6 bases had no gene match. CDR3 residues: CSARVVQGAHTEAFF. CDR3 in DNA: TGCAGTGCTAGAGTCGTACAGGGGGCTCACACTGAAGCTTTCTTT.